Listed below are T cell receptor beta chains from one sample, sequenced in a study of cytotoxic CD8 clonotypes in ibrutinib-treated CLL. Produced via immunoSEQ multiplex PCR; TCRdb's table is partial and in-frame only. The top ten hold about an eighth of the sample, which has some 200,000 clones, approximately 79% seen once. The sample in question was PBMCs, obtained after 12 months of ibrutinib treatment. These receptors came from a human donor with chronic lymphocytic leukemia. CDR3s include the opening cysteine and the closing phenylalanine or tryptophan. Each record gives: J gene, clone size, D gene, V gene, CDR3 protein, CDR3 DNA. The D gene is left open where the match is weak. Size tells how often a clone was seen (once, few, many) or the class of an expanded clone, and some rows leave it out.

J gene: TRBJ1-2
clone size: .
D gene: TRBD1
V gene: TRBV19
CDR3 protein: CASRGLQGAGDYGYTF
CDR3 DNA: TGTGCCAGTAGGGGGCTACAGGGGGCCGGGGACTATGGCTACACCTTC

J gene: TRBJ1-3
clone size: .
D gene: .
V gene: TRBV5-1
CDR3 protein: CASTPPGSGNTIYF
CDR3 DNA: TGCGCCAGCACCCCGCCGGGTTCTGGAAACACCATATATTTT

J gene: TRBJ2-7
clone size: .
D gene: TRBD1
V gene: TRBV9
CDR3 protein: CASSVATTGGPYEQYF
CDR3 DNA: TGTGCCAGCAGCGTAGCTACGACAGGGGGCCCTTACGAGCAGTACTTC

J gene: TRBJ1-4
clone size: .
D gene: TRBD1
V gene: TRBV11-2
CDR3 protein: CASSPGQGDFEKLFF
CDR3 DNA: TGTGCCAGCAGCCCCGGACAGGGGGACTTTGAAAAACTGTTTTTT

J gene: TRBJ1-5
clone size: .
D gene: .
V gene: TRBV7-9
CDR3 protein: CASSLDSAGPNQPQHF
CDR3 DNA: TGTGCCAGCAGCTTAGATTCGGCAGGCCCCAATCAGCCCCAGCATTTT

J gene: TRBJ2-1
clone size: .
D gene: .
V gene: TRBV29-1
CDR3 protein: CSVERAWNEQFF
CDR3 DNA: TGCAGCGTTGAAAGGGCGTGGAATGAGCAGTTCTTC

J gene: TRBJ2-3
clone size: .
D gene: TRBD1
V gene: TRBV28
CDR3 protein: CASVSAGTVTTDTQYF
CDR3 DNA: TGTGCCAGCGTCTCAGCCGGGACAGTAACTACAGATACGCAGTATTTT

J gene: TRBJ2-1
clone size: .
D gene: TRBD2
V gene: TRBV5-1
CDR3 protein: CASSILAGAWNEQFF
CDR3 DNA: TGCGCCAGCAGCATACTAGCGGGAGCCTGGAATGAGCAGTTCTTC

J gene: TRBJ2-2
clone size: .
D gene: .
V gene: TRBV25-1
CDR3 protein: CASSEWDIANTGELFF
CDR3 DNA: TGTGCCAGCAGTGAATGGGATATCGCGAACACCGGGGAGCTGTTTTTT

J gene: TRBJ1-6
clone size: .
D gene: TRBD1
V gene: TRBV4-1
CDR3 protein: CASSQPTGQYNSPLHF
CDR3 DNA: TGCGCCAGCAGCCAGCCAACGGGACAGTATAATTCACCCCTCCACTTT

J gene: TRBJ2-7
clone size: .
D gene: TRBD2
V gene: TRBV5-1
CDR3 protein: CASALAGGNPPEQYF
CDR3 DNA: TGCGCCAGCGCTCTAGCGGGAGGGAACCCGCCCGAGCAGTACTTC

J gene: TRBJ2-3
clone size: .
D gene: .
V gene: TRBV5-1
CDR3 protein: CASSRWTGTDTQYF
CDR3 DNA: TGCGCCAGCAGCCGTTGGACAGGCACAGATACGCAGTATTTT

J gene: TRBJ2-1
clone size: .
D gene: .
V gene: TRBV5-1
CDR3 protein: CASSPVRGAYNEQFF
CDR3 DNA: TGCGCCAGCAGCCCGGTCAGGGGAGCCTACAATGAGCAGTTCTTC

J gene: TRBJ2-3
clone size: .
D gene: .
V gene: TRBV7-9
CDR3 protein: CASSANLGPTQYF
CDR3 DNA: TGTGCCAGCAGCGCCAATCTAGGACCTACGCAGTATTTT

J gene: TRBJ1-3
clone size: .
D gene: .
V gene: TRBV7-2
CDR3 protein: CATSTAAFSGNTIYF
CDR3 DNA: TGTGCCACTTCGACAGCGGCATTCTCTGGAAACACCATATATTTT

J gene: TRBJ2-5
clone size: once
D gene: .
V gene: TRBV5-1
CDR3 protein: CASSFWGAEETQYF
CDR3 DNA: TGCGCCAGCAGCTTCTGGGGGGCCGAAGAGACCCAGTACTTC

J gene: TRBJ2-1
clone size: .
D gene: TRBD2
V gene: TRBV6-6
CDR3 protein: CASSYAGGTYNEQFF
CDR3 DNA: TGTGCCAGCAGTTACGCGGGGGGAACCTACAATGAGCAGTTCTTC

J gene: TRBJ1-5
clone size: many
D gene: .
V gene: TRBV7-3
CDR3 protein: CASSPRVGEPQHF
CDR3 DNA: TGTGCCAGCAGCCCCCGGGTCGGGGAGCCCCAGCATTTT

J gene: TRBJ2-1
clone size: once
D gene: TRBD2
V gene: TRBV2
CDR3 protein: CASRAAGGPMDEQFF
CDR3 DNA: TGTGCCAGCAGGGCAGCGGGGGGGCCTATGGATGAGCAGTTCTTC

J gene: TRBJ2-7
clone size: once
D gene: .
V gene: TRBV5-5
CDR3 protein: CASSLAGTSHEQYF
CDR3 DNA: TGTGCCAGCAGCTTGGCCGGCACGAGCCACGAGCAGTACTTC

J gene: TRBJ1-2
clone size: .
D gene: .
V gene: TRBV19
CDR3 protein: CASRGHDAANYGYTF
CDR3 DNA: TGTGCCAGTAGAGGACACGACGCTGCCAACTATGGCTACACCTTC

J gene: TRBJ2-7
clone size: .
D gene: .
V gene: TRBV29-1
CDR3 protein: CSVERDYEQYF
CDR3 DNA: TGCAGCGTTGAAAGGGACTACGAGCAGTACTTC

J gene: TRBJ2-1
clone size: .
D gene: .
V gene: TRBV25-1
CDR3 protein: CASSDPGEDYNEQFF
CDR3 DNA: TGTGCCAGCAGTGACCCGGGAGAGGACTACAATGAGCAGTTCTTC

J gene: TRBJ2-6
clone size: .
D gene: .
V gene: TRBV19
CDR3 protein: CASDTPRFSGANVLTF
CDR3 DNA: TGTGCCAGCGACACTCCTCGATTCTCTGGGGCCAACGTCCTGACTTTC

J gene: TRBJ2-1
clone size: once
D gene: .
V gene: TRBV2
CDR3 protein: CASSRSTPRLDEQFF
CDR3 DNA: TGTGCCAGCAGTAGGTCGACACCACGGCTCGATGAGCAGTTCTTC

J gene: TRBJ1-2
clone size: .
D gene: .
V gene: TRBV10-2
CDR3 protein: CASTPPRGLWGYTF
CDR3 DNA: TGCGCCAGCACCCCTCCTAGGGGTCTTTGGGGCTACACCTTC

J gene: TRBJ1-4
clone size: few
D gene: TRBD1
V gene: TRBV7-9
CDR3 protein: CATGQGGEKLFF
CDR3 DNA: TGTGCCACCGGACAGGGCGGCGAAAAACTGTTTTTT

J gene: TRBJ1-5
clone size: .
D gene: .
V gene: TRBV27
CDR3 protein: CASSPHRGGRVYSNQPQHF
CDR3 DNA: TGTGCCAGCAGTCCTCATCGAGGTGGTAGGGTCTATAGCAATCAGCCCCAGCATTTT

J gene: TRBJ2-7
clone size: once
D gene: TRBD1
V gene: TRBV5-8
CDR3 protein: CASGRDSGYEQYF
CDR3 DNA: TGTGCCAGCGGACGGGACAGCGGCTACGAGCAGTACTTC

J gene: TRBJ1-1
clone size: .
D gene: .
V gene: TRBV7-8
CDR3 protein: CASSHVTEAFF
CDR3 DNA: TGTGCCAGCAGCCACGTCACTGAAGCTTTCTTT

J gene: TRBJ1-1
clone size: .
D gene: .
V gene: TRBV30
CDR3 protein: CAWSVAVNTEAFF
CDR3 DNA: TGTGCCTGGAGTGTAGCAGTGAACACTGAAGCTTTCTTT

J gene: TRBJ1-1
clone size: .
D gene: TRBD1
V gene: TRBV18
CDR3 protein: CASSRGTGMTEAFF
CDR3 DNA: TGTGCCAGCTCACGGGGGACAGGGATGACTGAAGCTTTCTTT

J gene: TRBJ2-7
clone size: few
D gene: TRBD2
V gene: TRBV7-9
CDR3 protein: CASSLGPTSGSEQYF
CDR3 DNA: TGTGCCAGCAGCTTAGGACCGACTAGCGGGAGCGAGCAGTACTTC

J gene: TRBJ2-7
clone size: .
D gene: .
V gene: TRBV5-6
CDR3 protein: CASSLGPPHASSYEQYF
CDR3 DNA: TGTGCCAGCAGCTTGGGGCCCCCCCATGCGAGCTCCTACGAGCAGTACTTC

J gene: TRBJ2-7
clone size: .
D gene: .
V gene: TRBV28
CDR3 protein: CASSLQGPFSYEQYF
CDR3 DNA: TGTGCCAGCAGTTTACAGGGGCCCTTCTCCTACGAGCAGTACTTC

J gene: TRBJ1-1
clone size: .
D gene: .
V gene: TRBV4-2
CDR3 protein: CASSPREGVAENTEAFF
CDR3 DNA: TGTGCCAGCAGCCCCAGAGAGGGGGTGGCAGAGAACACTGAAGCTTTCTTT

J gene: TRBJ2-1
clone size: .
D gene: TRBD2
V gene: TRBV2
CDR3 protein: CASSVASGRGEQFF
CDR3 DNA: TGTGCCAGCAGTGTTGCTAGCGGGAGGGGTGAGCAGTTCTTC

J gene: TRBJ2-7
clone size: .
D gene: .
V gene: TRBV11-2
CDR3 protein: CASSLDLSSSYEQYF
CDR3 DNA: TGTGCCAGCAGCTTAGATTTGAGTTCCTCCTACGAGCAGTACTTC

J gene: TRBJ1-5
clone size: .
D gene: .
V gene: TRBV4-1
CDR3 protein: CASSHVLVRGLNQPQHF
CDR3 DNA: TGCGCCAGCAGCCATGTGTTGGTAAGGGGACTCAATCAGCCCCAGCATTTT

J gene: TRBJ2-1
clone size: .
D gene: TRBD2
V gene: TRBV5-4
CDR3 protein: CASSLGSGIDNEQFF
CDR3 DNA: TGTGCCAGCAGCTTGGGTAGCGGGATAGACAATGAGCAGTTCTTC

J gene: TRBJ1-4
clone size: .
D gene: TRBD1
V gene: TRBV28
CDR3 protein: CASSMGQGNEKLFF
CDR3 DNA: TGTGCCAGCAGTATGGGACAGGGGAATGAAAAACTGTTTTTT

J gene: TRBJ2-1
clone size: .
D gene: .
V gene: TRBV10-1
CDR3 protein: CARDEGPTSSYNEQFF
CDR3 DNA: TGCGCCAGAGACGAGGGGCCCACCTCCTCCTACAATGAGCAGTTCTTC

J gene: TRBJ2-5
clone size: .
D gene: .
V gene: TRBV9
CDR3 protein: CASSVGGRPPQTQYF
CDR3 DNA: TGTGCCAGCAGCGTAGGGGGGCGGCCCCCACAGACCCAGTACTTC

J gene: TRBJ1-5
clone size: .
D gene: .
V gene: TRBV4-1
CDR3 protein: CASSLFTGASNQPQHF
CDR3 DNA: TGCGCCAGCAGCCTTTTCACAGGCGCTAGCAATCAGCCCCAGCATTTT

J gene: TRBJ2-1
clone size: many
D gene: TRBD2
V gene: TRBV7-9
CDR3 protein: CASSPLGTSRNEQFF
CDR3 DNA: TGTGCCAGCAGTCCCCTAGGGACTAGCAGGAATGAGCAGTTCTTC

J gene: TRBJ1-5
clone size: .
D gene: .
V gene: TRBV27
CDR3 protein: CASSLSPGNQPQHF
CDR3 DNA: TGTGCCAGCAGTTTATCACCTGGCAATCAGCCCCAGCATTTT

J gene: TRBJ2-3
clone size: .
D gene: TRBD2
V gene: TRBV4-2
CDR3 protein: CASSQGGASGGANTQYF
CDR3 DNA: TGTGCCAGCAGCCAAGGCGGGGCTAGCGGGGGGGCGAATACGCAGTATTTT

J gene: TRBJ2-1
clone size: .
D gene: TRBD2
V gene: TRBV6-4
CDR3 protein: CASSVGGTLASGHNEQFF
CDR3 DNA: TGTGCCAGCAGTGTGGGGGGGACTTTAGCTAGCGGCCACAATGAGCAGTTCTTC

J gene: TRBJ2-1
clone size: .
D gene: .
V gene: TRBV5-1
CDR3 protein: CASSLVGESSYNEQFF
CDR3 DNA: TGCGCCAGCAGCTTGGTGGGGGAAAGCTCCTACAATGAGCAGTTCTTC

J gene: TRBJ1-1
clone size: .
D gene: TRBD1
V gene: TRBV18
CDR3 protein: CASSLGQGVTEAFF
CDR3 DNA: TGTGCCAGCTCGTTAGGACAGGGTGTCACTGAAGCTTTCTTT

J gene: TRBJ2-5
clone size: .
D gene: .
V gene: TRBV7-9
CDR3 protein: CASSLVGRDQETQYF
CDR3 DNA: TGTGCCAGCAGCTTAGTTGGCAGGGACCAAGAGACCCAGTACTTC

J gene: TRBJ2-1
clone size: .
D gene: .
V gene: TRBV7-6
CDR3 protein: CASSLVEDLLLSSYNEQFF
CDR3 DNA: TGTGCCAGCAGCTTAGTAGAGGACCTTCTACTAAGCTCCTACAATGAGCAGTTCTTC

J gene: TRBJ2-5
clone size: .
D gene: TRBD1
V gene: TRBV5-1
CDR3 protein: CASSMGQGQETQYF
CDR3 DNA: TGCGCCAGCAGCATGGGACAGGGTCAAGAGACCCAGTACTTC

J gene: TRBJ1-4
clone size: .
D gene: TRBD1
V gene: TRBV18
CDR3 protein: CASSPGQGEKLFF
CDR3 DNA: TGTGCCAGCTCACCAGGACAGGGGGAAAAACTGTTTTTT

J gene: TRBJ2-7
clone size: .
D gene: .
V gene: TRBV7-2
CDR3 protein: CASSLPGPYEQYF
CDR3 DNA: TGTGCCAGCAGCCTACCCGGTCCCTACGAGCAGTACTTC

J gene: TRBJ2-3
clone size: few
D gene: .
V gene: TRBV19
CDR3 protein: CASSMQTLDTQYF
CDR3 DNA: TGTGCCAGTAGTATGCAGACTCTCGATACGCAGTATTTT

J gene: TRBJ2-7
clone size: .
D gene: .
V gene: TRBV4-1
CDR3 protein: CASSQPGGTGSHEQYF
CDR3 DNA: TGCGCCAGCAGCCAACCGGGGGGGACAGGGAGCCACGAGCAGTACTTC

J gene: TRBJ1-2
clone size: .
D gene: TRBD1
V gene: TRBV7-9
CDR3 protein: CASRIYGGQGEDGYTF
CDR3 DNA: TGTGCCAGCAGAATATATGGGGGACAGGGGGAGGATGGCTACACCTTC